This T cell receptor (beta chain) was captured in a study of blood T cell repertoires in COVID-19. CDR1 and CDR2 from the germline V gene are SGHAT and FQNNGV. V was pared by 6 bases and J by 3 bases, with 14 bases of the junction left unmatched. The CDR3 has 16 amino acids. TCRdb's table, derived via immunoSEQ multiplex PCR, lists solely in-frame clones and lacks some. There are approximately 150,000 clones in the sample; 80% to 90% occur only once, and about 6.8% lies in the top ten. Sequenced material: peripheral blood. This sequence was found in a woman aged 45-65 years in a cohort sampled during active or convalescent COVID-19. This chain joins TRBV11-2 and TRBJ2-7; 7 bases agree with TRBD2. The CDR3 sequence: CASSKALQAGNYEQYF. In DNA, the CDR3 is TGTGCCAGCAGTAAGGCCCTCCAAGCGGGAAACTACGAGCAGTACTTC.